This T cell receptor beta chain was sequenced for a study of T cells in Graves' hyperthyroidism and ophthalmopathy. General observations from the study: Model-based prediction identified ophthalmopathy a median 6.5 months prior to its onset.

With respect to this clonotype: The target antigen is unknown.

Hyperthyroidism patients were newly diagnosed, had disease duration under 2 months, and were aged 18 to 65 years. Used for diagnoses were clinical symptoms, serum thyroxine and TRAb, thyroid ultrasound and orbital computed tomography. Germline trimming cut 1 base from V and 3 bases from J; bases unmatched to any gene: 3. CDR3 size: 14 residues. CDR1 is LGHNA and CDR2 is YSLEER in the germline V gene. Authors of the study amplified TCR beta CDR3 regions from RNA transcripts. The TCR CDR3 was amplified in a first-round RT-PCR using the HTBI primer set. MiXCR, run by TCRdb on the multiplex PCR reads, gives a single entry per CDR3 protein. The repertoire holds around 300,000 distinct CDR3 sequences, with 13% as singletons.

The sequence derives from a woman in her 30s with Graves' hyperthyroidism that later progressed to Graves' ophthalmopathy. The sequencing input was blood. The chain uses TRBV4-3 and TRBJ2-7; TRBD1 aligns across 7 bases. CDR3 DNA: TGCGCCAGCAGCCAAGTTACAGGGGACTACGAGCAGTACTTC. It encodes CASSQVTGDYEQYF.